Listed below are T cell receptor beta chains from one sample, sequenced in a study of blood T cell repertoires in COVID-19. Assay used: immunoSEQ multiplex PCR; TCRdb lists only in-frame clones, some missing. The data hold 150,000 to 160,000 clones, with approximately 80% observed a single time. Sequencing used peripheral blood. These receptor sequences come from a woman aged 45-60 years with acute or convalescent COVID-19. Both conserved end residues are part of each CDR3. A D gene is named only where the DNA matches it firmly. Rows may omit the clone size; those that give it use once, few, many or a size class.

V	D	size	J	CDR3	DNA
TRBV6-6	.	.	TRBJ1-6	CASSYSELGSPLHF	TGTGCCAGCAGTTACTCAGAACTTGGTTCACCCCTCCACTTT
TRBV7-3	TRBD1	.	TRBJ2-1	CASSFYGTGKSNEQFF	TGTGCCAGCAGCTTTTACGGGACAGGGAAGTCCAATGAGCAGTTCTTC
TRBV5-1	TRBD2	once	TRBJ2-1	CASSPWEGLAGVKQFF	TGCGCCAGCAGCCCTTGGGAGGGACTAGCGGGGGTCAAGCAGTTCTTC
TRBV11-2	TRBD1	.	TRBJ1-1	CASSSPTGTGYTEAFF	TGTGCCAGCAGCTCCCCGACCGGGACAGGGTATACTGAAGCTTTCTTT
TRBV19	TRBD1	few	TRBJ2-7	CASSIDRGPAYEQYF	TGTGCCAGTAGTATAGACAGGGGGCCGGCCTACGAGCAGTACTTC
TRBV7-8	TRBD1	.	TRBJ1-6	CASSPGQGSYNSPLHF	TGTGCCAGCAGCCCTGGACAGGGCTCCTATAATTCACCCCTCCACTTT
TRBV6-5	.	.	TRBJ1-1	CASRDSRSNAEAFF	TGTGCCAGCAGGGACAGCCGATCGAACGCTGAAGCTTTCTTT
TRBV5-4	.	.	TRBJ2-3	CASSKRLEGRTDTQYF	TGTGCCAGCAGCAAACGGCTGGAGGGCCGCACAGATACGCAGTATTTT
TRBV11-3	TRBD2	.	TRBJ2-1	CASSPGGGLNEQFF	TGTGCCAGCAGCCCCGGGGGGGGCCTTAATGAGCAGTTCTTC
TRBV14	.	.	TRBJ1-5	CASSQDFSAGENQPQHF	TGTGCCAGCAGCCAAGATTTTTCGGCAGGGGAAAATCAGCCCCAGCATTTT
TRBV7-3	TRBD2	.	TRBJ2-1	CASSSQSGGANEQFF	TGTGCCAGCAGCTCCCAAAGCGGGGGGGCCAATGAGCAGTTCTTC
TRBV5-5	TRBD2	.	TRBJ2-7	CASNLGRAGFYEQYF	TGTGCCAGCAACCTAGGGAGGGCCGGCTTCTACGAGCAGTACTTC
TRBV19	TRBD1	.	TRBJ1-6	CASNTQGARNSPLHF	TGTGCCAGTAATACACAGGGGGCGAGGAATTCACCCCTCCACTTT
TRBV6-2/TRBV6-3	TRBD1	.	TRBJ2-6	CASSWTRGSGANVLTF	TGTGCCAGCAGTTGGACCAGGGGGTCAGGGGCCAACGTCCTGACTTTC
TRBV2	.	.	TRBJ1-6	CASKSRSYNSPLHF	TGTGCCAGCAAGAGTCGCTCCTATAATTCACCCCTCCACTTT
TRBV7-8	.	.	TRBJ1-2	CASSRGNTANYGYTF	TGTGCCAGCAGCCGAGGGAATACAGCTAACTATGGCTACACCTTC
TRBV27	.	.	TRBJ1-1	CASSLGFRGTEAFF	TGTGCCAGCAGTTTAGGTTTTAGGGGGACTGAAGCTTTCTTT
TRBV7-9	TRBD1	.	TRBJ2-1	CASSLRDSEANEQFF	TGTGCCAGCAGCCTCAGGGACAGCGAAGCCAATGAGCAGTTCTTC
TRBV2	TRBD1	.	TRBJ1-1	CASRRDRNTEAFF	TGTGCCAGCAGACGGGACAGGAACACTGAAGCTTTCTTT
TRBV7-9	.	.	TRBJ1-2	CASRSFPQGINYGYTF	TGTGCCAGCAGGAGCTTTCCGCAGGGGATAAACTATGGCTACACCTTC
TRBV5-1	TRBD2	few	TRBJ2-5	CASSLAPAGGPETQYF	TGCGCCAGCAGCTTGGCCCCAGCGGGGGGGCCCGAGACCCAGTACTTC
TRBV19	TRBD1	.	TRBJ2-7	CASSMSQTGDEQYF	TGTGCCAGTAGTATGTCCCAGACAGGGGACGAGCAGTACTTC
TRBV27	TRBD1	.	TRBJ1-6	CASSSLPRDRDSPLHF	TGTGCCAGCAGTTCCCTCCCCCGGGACAGGGATTCACCCCTCCACTTT
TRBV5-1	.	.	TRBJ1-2	CASSLELAKGGGYTF	TGCGCCAGCAGCTTGGAGCTAGCCAAGGGAGGTGGCTACACCTTC
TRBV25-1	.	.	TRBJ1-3	CASSEYLLSGNTIYF	TGTGCCAGCAGTGAATACCTACTCTCTGGAAACACCATATATTTT
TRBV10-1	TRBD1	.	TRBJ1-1	CASSETTGTGTTMNTEAFF	TGCGCCAGCAGTGAGACGACCGGGACAGGGACCACAATGAACACTGAAGCTTTCTTT
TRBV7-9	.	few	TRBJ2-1	CASQRQGGNYNEQFF	TGTGCCAGCCAAAGGCAGGGTGGAAATTACAATGAGCAGTTCTTC
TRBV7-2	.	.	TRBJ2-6	CASSLNPLGSGANVLTF	TGTGCCAGCAGCTTAAATCCGCTCGGGTCTGGGGCCAACGTCCTGACTTTC
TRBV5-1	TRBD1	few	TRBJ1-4	CASSLGQGDFVVEKLFF	TGCGCCAGCAGCTTGGGACAGGGGGATTTCGTAGTCGAAAAACTGTTTTTT
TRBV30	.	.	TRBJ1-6	CAWSLENSPLHF	TGTGCCTGGAGCCTCGAGAATTCACCCCTCCACTTT
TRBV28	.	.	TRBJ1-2	CASSSPSPPYGYTF	TGTGCCAGCAGTTCGCCCAGTCCTCCCTATGGCTACACCTTC